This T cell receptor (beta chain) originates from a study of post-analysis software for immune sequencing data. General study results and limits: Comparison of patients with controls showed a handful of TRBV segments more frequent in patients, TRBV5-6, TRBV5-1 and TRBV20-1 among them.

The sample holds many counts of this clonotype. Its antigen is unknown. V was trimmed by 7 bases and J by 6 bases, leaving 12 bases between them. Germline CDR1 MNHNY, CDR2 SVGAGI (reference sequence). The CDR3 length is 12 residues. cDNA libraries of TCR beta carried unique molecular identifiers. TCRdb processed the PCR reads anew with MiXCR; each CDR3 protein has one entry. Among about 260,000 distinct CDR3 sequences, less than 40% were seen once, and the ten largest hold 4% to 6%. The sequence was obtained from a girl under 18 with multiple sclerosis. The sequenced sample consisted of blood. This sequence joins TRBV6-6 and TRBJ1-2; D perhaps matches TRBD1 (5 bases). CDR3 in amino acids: CASMTQGDGYTF. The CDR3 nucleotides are TGTGCCAGCATGACTCAGGGAGATGGCTACACCTTC.